This record covers a single TCR beta chain. The antigen is unknown. Deletions cut 6 bases from V and 4 bases from J, with 5 bases between. The CDR3 runs to 11 residues. The germline V gene encodes CDR1 MNHEY and CDR2 SVGAGI. This table comes from immunoSEQ multiplex PCR, and its TCRdb copy is limited to in-frame clones, with some not included. The profile shows some 90,000 clones, around 83% of them singletons. The data were obtained in a study of radiotherapy plus CTLA-4 blockade in lung cancer. The overall study: Objective responses were seen in around 17% of patients, disease control in over 25%. Whole-study findings and limits: After treatment with radiotherapy plus ipilimumab, TCR clones that came from the tumor expanded in blood.

The source material was peripheral blood, sampled from a patient treated with radiotherapy plus ipilimumab. The source is a human donor with non-small cell lung cancer who had stable disease on radiotherapy plus ipilimumab. The chain joins TRBV6-5 to TRBJ2-3, with a weak D call TRBD1 (5 bases). This CDR3 reads CASRQADTQYF. In DNA, the CDR3 is TGTGCCAGCAGACAGGCAGATACGCAGTATTTT.